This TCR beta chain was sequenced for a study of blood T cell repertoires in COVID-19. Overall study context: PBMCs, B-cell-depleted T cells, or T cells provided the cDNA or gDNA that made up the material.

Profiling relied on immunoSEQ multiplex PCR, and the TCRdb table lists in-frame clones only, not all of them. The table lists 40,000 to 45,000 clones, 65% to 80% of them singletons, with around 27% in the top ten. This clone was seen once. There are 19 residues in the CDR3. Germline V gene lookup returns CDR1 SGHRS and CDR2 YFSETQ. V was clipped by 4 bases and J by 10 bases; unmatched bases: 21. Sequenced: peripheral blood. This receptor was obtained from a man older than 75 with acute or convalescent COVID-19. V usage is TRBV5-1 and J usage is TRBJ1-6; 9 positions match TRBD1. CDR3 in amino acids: CASSPLGPGQGVRQSPLHF. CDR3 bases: TGCGCCAGCAGCCCCCTTGGTCCGGGACAGGGTGTTCGTCAGTCACCCCTCCACTTT.